The 26 T cell receptor beta chains given below trace back to one sample, sequenced in a study of shared clonotypes between healthy human individuals. Data came from immunoSEQ multiplex PCR; TCRdb stores just in-frame clones and leaves some out. This sample has about 490,000 clones, with roughly 85% found just once. The sequenced material came from PBMCs. All receptors come from a woman in her thirties or forties in good health. Some clones in this sample may be carry-over from other donors' samples.

The chain joins TRBV9 to TRBJ2-3, with D unclear. This CDR3 is 14 amino acids long. V lost 0 bases to trimming and J lost 2 bases, with 7 bases between them. Germline CDR1 and CDR2: SGDLS and YYNGEE. Here the CDR3 DNA reads TGTGCCAGCAGCGTAGGGCAGCACACAGATACGCAGTATTTT. As protein: CASSVGQHTDTQYF.

The chain joins TRBV30 to TRBJ2-2; D tentatively reads TRBD1 or TRBD2 (5 bases each). Germline CDR1 reads GTSNPN; CDR2 reads SVGIG (reference sequence). V shed 8 bases and J shed 2 bases, with 15 bases lying between them. The CDR3 has 14 residues. Here the CDR3 reads CAGTTLLNTGELFF. Here the CDR3 DNA reads TGTGCCGGGACGACCTTACTTAACACCGGGGAGCTGTTTTTT. The variable domain in full, with the rest retrieved from reference TRBV30 and TRBJ2-2, is SQTIHQWPATLVQPVGSPLSLECTVEGTSNPNLYWYRQAAGRGLQLLFYSVGIGQISSEVPQNLSASRPQDRQFILSSKKLLLSDSGFYLCAGTTLLNTGELFFGEGSRLTVL.

The V call is TRBV7-9, the J call TRBJ2-1; 7 nucleotides line up with TRBD1. With V trimmed by 5 bases and J by 3 bases, 4 bases remained unmatched. Per germline, CDR1 SEHNR and CDR2 FQNEAQ (reference sequence). This CDR3 contains 14 residues. This chain's CDR3 is CASSRDSFYNEQFF. The CDR3 DNA is TGTGCCAGCAGCCGGGACAGCTTCTACAATGAGCAGTTCTTC.

This clone was seen only once. The chain joins TRBV10-3 to TRBJ2-7; 10 bases are shared with TRBD2. The CDR3 sequence is 15 residues long. From germline, CDR1 is ENHRY and CDR2 SYGVKD. J lost 0 bases, V lost 3 bases, and 2 bases had no gene match. The CDR3 sequence is CAISDWTSGSYEQYF. Here the CDR3 DNA reads TGTGCCATCAGTGATTGGACTAGCGGCTCCTACGAGCAGTACTTC.

The chain combines TRBV19 with TRBJ2-3, with 7 bases fitting TRBD1. V lost 10 bases, J lost 0 bases, and 7 bases stayed unmatched. This CDR3 is 14 amino acids long. Germline CDR1 reads LNHDA; CDR2 reads SQIVND (reference sequence). The CDR3 region has the DNA TGTGCCACCAGGGACAGACCTAGCACAGATACGCAGTATTTT. Protein sequence: CATRDRPSTDTQYF.

The rearrangement links TRBV4-3 to TRBJ1-5, with D uncertain. CDR3 length equals 13 residues. The germline V gene encodes CDR1 LGHNA and CDR2 YSLEER. Trimming cost V 0 bases and J 10 bases, with 10 bases left between them. The CDR3 DNA is TGCGCCAGCAGCCAAGAGGCCCGTCAACCCCAGCATTTT. The encoded protein is CASSQEARQPQHF.

In regard to this clone: Other DNA variants within this sample encode the same CDR3. This chain joins TRBV6-5 and TRBJ1-5; possible D gene TRBD1, 6 bases. The germline V gene encodes CDR1 MNHEY and CDR2 SVGAGI. The germline V and J ends were trimmed by 5 bases and 2 bases, with 7 bases remaining between them. CDR3 length: 13 amino acids. The CDR3 nucleotides are TGTGCCAGCAGTAGGGGGGGCAATCAGCCCCAGCATTTT. Its translation is CASSRGGNQPQHF.

A remark on this clone: This may be a read error: a much more frequent sequence differs by one nucleotide. The rearrangement joins TRBV11-2 to TRBJ2-2; 7 bases are a match to TRBD1. CDR3 size: 14 residues. The V segment lost 4 bases and the J segment 3 bases; nucleotides outside the gene matches: 2. Looked up from germline, CDR1 is SGHAT and CDR2 is FQNNGV. Written as DNA, the CDR3 is TGTGCCAGCAGCTGGGACAGCTACACCGGGGAGCTGTTTTTT. It codes for CASSWDSYTGELFF.

The chain uses TRBV7-3 and TRBJ1-3, with TRBD1 matching 8 bases. The CDR3 is 15 residues long. V was pared by 1 base and J by 4 bases, with 3 bases of the junction left unmatched. Germline assignment: CDR1 SGHTA and CDR2 FQGTGA. CDR3 coding DNA: TGTGCCAGCAGCTTAAGCAGGGGGCTCGGAAACACCATATATTTT. Translated: CASSLSRGLGNTIYF.

The rearrangement links TRBV6-5 to TRBJ1-2; TRBD1 aligns across 8 bases. V shed 1 base, J shed 8 bases, and the junction held 6 bases outside the gene matches. This CDR3 has 14 residues. Per the germline V gene, CDR1 is MNHEY and CDR2 is SVGAGI. The CDR3 sequence is CASSYWQGAGGYTF. For the CDR3, the DNA is TGTGCCAGCAGTTACTGGCAGGGGGCTGGAGGCTACACCTTC.

Only one count was recorded for this clone. The chain recombines TRBV30 with TRBJ2-1, with D unresolved. Trimming removed 0 bases at V and 6 bases at J, with 18 bases between. This CDR3 is 16 amino acids long. From germline, CDR1 is GTSNPN and CDR2 SVGIG (reference sequence). The CDR3 DNA sequence: TGTGCCTGGAGTGTACTTCACTGGATTCCCTCCAATGAGCAGTTCTTC. Its protein is CAWSVLHWIPSNEQFF.

The chain links TRBV5-1 to TRBJ2-2, with 7 bases matching TRBD2. The CDR3 covers 16 residues. Germline V gene lookup returns CDR1 SGHRS and CDR2 YFSETQ. J was trimmed by 2 bases and V by 0 bases; bases with no gene match: 4. This CDR3 is CASSLVVAGNTGELFF. CDR3 nucleotide sequence: TGCGCCAGCAGCTTGGTGGTAGCGGGTAACACCGGGGAGCTGTTTTTT.

The chain employs TRBV28 and TRBJ1-2; 7 bases match TRBD1. J was trimmed by 7 bases and V by 1 base; bases with no gene match: 9. Germline loops: CDR1 MDHEN, CDR2 SYDVKM. The CDR3 has 15 residues. The CDR3 DNA reads TGTGCCAGCAGTTTATCTGCGGCAGGGGGAGCTGGCTACACCTTC. Translating gives CASSLSAAGGAGYTF.

V is TRBV5-1 and J is TRBJ2-7, with TRBD1 matching 8 bases. The germline V gene has CDR1 SGHRS and CDR2 YFSETQ. This CDR3 has 15 residues. With V trimmed by 3 bases and J by 2 bases, 7 bases remained unmatched. CDR3 sequence (DNA): TGCGCCAGCAGCTACATGGGACAGGACCCCTACGAGCAGTACTTC. The encoded protein is CASSYMGQDPYEQYF.

This clone was seen more than once but under ten times. This chain joins TRBV19 and TRBJ1-1; a weak D match, TRBD1 (5 bases). The CDR3 totals 15 residues. V gave up 4 bases and J gave up 1 base, with 13 bases separating them. CDR1 and CDR2 from the germline V gene are LNHDA and SQIVND (reference sequence). The CDR3 nucleotides read TGTGCCAGTAGTACCAAAGGGGTGGGGAACACTGAAGCTTTCTTT. This sequence encodes CASSTKGVGNTEAFF. Using reference TRBV19 and TRBJ1-1 for the parts outside the CDR3, the full variable domain is DGGITQSPKYLFRKEGQNVTLSCEQNLNHDAMYWYRQDPGQGLRLIYYSQIVNDFQKGDIAEGYSVSREKKESFPLTVTSAQKNPTAFYLCASSTKGVGNTEAFFGQGTRLTVV.

This rearrangement joins TRBV4-3 to TRBJ2-3; the D is unclear. This CDR3 spans 15 amino acids. The germline CDR1 and CDR2 sequences are LGHNA and YSLEER. The V end was cut by 0 bases, the J end by 2 bases, with 9 bases between. The CDR3 region is CASSQEFYTTDTQYF. The DNA for the CDR3 is TGCGCCAGCAGCCAAGAGTTTTACACCACAGATACGCAGTATTTT.

The chain joins TRBV11-2 to TRBJ2-5; TRBD1 matches 7 bases. This CDR3 is 12 amino acids long. Germline values: CDR1 SGHAT, CDR2 FQNNGV. V shed 8 bases, J shed 11 bases, and the junction held 11 bases outside the gene matches. The CDR3 bases are TGTGCCAGCTCTTCTGACAGGGAAGGGCAGTACTTC. Its protein is CASSSDREGQYF.

V usage is TRBV20-1 and J usage is TRBJ2-5; D is ambiguous. The V end was cut by 3 bases, the J end by 5 bases, with 4 bases between. The CDR3 runs 10 residues. Germline lookup yields CDR1 DFQATT and CDR2 SNEGSKA (reference sequence). CDR3 protein: CSASWETQYF. CDR3 sequence (DNA): TGCAGTGCTAGTTGGGAGACCCAGTACTTC.

This chain uses TRBV6-1 with TRBJ1-5; possible D gene TRBD1, 6 bases. Germline V gives CDR1 MNHNS, CDR2 SASEGT. The germline V and J ends were trimmed by 7 bases and 7 bases, with 17 bases remaining between them. The CDR3 is 14 residues long. DNA for the CDR3: TGTGCCAGCATCCTAGGGGGGGCCTGGCAGCCCCAGCATTTT. It codes for CASILGGAWQPQHF.

This clone was picked up one time. V gene TRBV6-5 combines with J gene TRBJ2-3, with TRBD2 matching 7 bases. The junction had 8 bases not matched to a gene; V was cut back by 2 bases and J by 3 bases. The CDR3 consists of 16 residues. Per germline, CDR1 MNHEY and CDR2 SVGAGI. The CDR3 DNA follows: TGTGCCAGCAGTTACCTTCGCGGGAGCTGGACAGATACGCAGTATTTT. Protein product: CASSYLRGSWTDTQYF.

In its sample, this clone was seen many times. This chain uses TRBV19 with TRBJ1-1, with D possibly TRBD1 on 6 matching bases. CDR1 is LNHDA and CDR2 is SQIVND in the germline V gene (reference sequence). Trimming removed 10 bases at V and 4 bases at J, with 16 bases between. The CDR3 has 13 amino acids. CDR3 sequence (DNA): TGTGCCACCCAAACAGGGTCCCCCACTGAAGCTTTCTTT. Protein: CATQTGSPTEAFF.

This chain links TRBV29-1 with TRBJ2-5; tentatively, D is TRBD1 or TRBD2 (5 bases each). This CDR3 is 13 amino acids long. Germline V lookup: CDR1 SQVTM, CDR2 ANQGSEA. The V gene lost 5 bases and the J gene lost 5 bases, with 15 bases spanning the gap. The CDR3 reads CSVSEGIGETQYF. Written as DNA, the CDR3 is TGCAGCGTTTCAGAGGGGATTGGTGAGACCCAGTACTTC.

This clone came up a few times. The J gene is TRBJ2-7, the V gene TRBV6-6; 9 nucleotides line up with TRBD1. This CDR3 has 14 amino acids. V shed 0 bases, J shed 4 bases, and the junction held 1 base outside the gene matches. Germline V gene sequence: CDR1 MNHNY, CDR2 SVGAGI (reference sequence). The CDR3 sequence is CASSYSTGGYEQYF. CDR3 in DNA: TGTGCCAGCAGTTACTCGACAGGGGGTTACGAGCAGTACTTC.

The rearrangement uses TRBV5-4 and TRBJ1-2; D call uncertain. CDR3 size: 13 residues. The ends were cut back, 0 bases at V and 5 bases at J, with 8 bases in the middle. The V gene's germline CDR1 is SGHNT and CDR2 YYREEE (reference sequence). CDR3 region: CASSLGGEYGYTF. CDR3 in DNA: TGTGCCAGCAGCTTGGGCGGAGAATATGGCTACACCTTC.

The chain recombines TRBV2 with TRBJ2-1; tentative D call: TRBD1 (6 bases). The V and J ends lost 2 bases and 7 bases respectively, with 12 bases between them. CDR3 size: 14 residues. In germline, CDR1 is SNHLY, CDR2 FYNNEI. The CDR3 spells CASSENRAANEQFF. In nucleotides, the CDR3 is TGTGCCAGCAGTGAAAACAGGGCGGCAAATGAGCAGTTCTTC.

This sequence joins TRBV7-9 and TRBJ2-7; D is unclear. Germline V lookup: CDR1 SEHNR, CDR2 FQNEAQ (reference sequence). Trimming removed 4 bases from V and 3 bases from J, with 13 bases in between. This CDR3 contains 14 residues. CDR3 protein: CASSSNRPFYEQYF. The CDR3 bases are TGTGCCAGCAGCTCGAACAGACCGTTCTACGAGCAGTACTTC.